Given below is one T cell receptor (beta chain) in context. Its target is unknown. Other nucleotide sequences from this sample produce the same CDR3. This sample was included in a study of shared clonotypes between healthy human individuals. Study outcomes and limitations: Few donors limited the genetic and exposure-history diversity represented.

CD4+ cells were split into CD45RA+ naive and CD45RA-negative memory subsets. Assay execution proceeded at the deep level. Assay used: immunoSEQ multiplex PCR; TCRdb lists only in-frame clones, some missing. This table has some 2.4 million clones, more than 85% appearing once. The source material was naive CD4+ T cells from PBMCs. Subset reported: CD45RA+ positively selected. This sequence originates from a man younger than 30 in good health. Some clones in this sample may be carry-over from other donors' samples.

CDR3 DNA: TGTGCCAGCAGCTTAACAGGGGTCGGGGAGCTGTTTTTT. It encodes CASSLTGVGELFF. This chain uses TRBV7-3 with TRBJ2-2; a weak D match, TRBD1 (5 bases). The germline CDR1 and CDR2 sequences are SGHTA and FQGTGA. The V end lost 0 bases, the J end lost 7 bases, and 6 bases lay between the germline ends. The CDR3 has 13 amino acids.